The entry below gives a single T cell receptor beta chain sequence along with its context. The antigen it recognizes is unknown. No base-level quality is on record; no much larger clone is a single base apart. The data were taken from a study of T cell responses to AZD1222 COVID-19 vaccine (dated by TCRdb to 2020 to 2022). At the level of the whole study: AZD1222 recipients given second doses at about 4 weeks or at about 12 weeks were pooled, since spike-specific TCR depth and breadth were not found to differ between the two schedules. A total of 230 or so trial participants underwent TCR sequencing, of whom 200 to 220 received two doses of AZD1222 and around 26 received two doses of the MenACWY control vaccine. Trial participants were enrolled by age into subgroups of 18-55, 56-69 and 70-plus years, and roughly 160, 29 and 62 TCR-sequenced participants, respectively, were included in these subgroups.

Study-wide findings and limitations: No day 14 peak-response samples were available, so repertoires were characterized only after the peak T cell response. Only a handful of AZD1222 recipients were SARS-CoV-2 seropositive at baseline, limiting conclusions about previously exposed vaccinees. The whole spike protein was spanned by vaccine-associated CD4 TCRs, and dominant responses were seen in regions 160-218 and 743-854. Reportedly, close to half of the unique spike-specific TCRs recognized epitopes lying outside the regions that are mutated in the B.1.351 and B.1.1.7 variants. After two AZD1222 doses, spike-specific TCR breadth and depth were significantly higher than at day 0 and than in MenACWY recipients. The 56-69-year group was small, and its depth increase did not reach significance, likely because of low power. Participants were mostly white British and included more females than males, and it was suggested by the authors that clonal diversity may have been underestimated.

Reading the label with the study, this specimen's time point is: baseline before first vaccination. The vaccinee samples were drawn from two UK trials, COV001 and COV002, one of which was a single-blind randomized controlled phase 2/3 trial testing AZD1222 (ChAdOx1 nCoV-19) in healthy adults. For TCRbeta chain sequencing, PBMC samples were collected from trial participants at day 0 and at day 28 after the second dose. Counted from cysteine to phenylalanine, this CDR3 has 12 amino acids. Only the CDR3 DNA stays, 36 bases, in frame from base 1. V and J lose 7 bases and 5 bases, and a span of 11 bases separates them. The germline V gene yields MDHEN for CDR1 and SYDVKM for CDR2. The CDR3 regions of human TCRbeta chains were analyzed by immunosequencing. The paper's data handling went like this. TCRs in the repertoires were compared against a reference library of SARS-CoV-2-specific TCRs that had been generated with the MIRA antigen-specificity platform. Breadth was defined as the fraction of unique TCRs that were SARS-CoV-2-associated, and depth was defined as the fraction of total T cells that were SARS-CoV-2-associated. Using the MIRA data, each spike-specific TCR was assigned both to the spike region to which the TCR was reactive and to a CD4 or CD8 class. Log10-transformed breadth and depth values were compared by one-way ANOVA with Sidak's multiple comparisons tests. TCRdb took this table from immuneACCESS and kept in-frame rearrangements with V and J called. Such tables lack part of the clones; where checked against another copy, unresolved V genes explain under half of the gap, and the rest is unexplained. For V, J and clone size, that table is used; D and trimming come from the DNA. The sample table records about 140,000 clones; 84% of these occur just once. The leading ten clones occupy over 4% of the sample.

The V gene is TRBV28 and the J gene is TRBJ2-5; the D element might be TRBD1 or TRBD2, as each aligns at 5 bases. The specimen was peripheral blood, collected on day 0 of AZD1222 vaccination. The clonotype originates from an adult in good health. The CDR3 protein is CASMGVRETQYF. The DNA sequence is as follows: TGTGCCAGCATGGGGGTTAGGGAGACCCAGTACTTC.